This T cell receptor beta chain comes out of a study of PD-1 blockade in classical Hodgkin lymphoma. Study-level points and caveats: At baseline, newly diagnosed patients reportedly showed less TCR diversity than healthy donors.

Time point given: newly diagnosed, previously untreated cHL patient sample. Researchers used newly diagnosed, untreated classical Hodgkin lymphoma PBMCs for comparison. Some clones are missing from TCRdb's copy, which holds only in-frame ones; the method was immunoSEQ multiplex PCR. Of 70,000 or so clones listed, 93% were seen once; the top ten hold roughly 2.7%. The V gene's germline CDR1 is LNHNV and CDR2 YYDKDF (reference sequence). CDR3 length: 17 amino acids. With 3 bases clipped from V and 8 bases from J, the junction kept 12 bases outside the gene matches. In regard to this clone: The antigen remains unidentified.

This chain links TRBV15 with TRBJ2-1; TRBD2 aligns across 11 bases. The sample taken for sequencing was peripheral blood mononuclear cells (PBMCs). The clonotype originates from a human donor with classical Hodgkin lymphoma. CDR3 sequence (DNA): TGTGCCACCAGCAGCGGATTTACTAGCGGGAGTATCTATGAGCAGTTCTTC. It translates to CATSSGFTSGSIYEQFF.